A single sample gave rise to the 12 T cell receptor beta chains below, sequenced in a study of T cell responses to AZD1222 COVID-19 vaccine. Produced via immunoSEQ multiplex PCR; TCRdb's table is partial and in-frame only. The sample lists about 150,000 clones, around nine tenths occurring once. Sequenced here: peripheral blood, sampled on day 0 of AZD1222 vaccination. These receptor sequences come from an adult in good health.

The chain joins TRBV15 to TRBJ2-5, with D possibly being TRBD1 (6 bases). V lost 0 bases and J lost 5, with 16 bases in between. The germline CDR1 and CDR2 sequences are LNHNV and YYDKDF (reference sequence). The CDR3 consists of 16 residues. CDR3 nucleotides: TGTGCCACCAGCAGAGATTTAGGGACAACGTGGGAGACCCAGTACTTC. It is translated as CATSRDLGTTWETQYF.

V gene TRBV30 combines with J gene TRBJ1-1, with TRBD1 identical over 7 bases. J gave up 1 base and V 4 bases, and 12 bases lay outside the gene matches. Germline loops: CDR1 GTSNPN, CDR2 SVGIG (reference sequence). This CDR3 is built from 16 residues. The CDR3 DNA is TGTGCCTGGAAAAAGGCTCGACAGGGCAGGAACACTGAAGCTTTCTTT. This gives the protein CAWKKARQGRNTEAFF.

The chain is built from TRBV11-3 and TRBJ1-6; unclear D gene. Germline values: CDR1 SGHNT, CDR2 YENEEA. The CDR3 runs to 14 residues. V lost 1 base to trimming and J lost 5 bases, with 6 bases between them. Written as DNA, the CDR3 is TGTGCCAGCAGCTTAGGGACTAATAATTCACCCCTCCACTTT. Translation: CASSLGTNNSPLHF.

The V and J genes are TRBV14 and TRBJ2-1; no reliable D call. Trimming removed 4 bases at V and 6 bases at J, with 13 bases between. In germline, CDR1 is SGHDN, CDR2 FVKESK. CDR3 length: 14 residues. CDR3 sequence (DNA): TGTGCCAGCAGCCGGGTTGCGGTCGGCAATGAGCAGTTCTTC. It codes for CASSRVAVGNEQFF. Using reference TRBV14 and TRBJ2-1 for the parts outside the CDR3, the full variable domain is EAGVTQFPSHSVIEKGQTVTLRCDPISGHDNLYWYRRVMGKEIKFLLHFVKESKQDESGMPNNRFLAERTGGTYSTLKVQPAELEDSGVYFCASSRVAVGNEQFFGPGTRLTVL.

This chain uses TRBV5-1 with TRBJ2-3; D unclear. This CDR3 spans 15 amino acids. Germline V lookup: CDR1 SGHRS, CDR2 YFSETQ. V lost 0 bases to trimming and J lost 1 base, with 9 bases between them. CDR3 bases: TGCGCCAGCAGCTTGGGCACACCGCGCACAGATACGCAGTATTTT. Translating gives CASSLGTPRTDTQYF.

The chain recombines TRBV6-2 or TRBV6-3 with TRBJ1-4; D gene ambiguous. Trimming shortened V by 5 bases and J by 8 bases, and 15 bases separated the two germline ends. Germline CDR1 is MNHEY and CDR2 is SVGEGT. The CDR3 spans 14 residues. CDR3 bases: TGTGCCAGCAGTCCCGCGAGAGGGATCGAAAAACTGTTTTTT. Its translation is CASSPARGIEKLFF.

The gene calls are TRBV6-1 and TRBJ2-3; 7 nucleotides line up with TRBD1. This CDR3 comprises 13 residues. Per the germline V gene, CDR1 is MNHNS and CDR2 is SASEGT. J was trimmed by 3 bases and V by 3 bases; bases with no gene match: 0. DNA for the CDR3: TGTGCCAGCAGTGACAGGGGGACAGATACGCAGTATTTT. This codes for CASSDRGTDTQYF.

CDR3 sequence reads: CASSFGGAGNQPQHF. In nucleotides, the CDR3 is TGTGCCAGCAGCTTCGGGGGCGCGGGCAATCAGCCCCAGCATTTT. The chain recombines TRBV5-6 with TRBJ1-5, with D possibly being TRBD1 (6 bases). The germline V gene encodes CDR1 SGHDT and CDR2 YYEEEE. This CDR3 is 15 amino acids long. Trimming stripped 2 bases from V and 2 bases from J, with 11 bases between.

The table lists this clone with a count of one. The chain is built from TRBV5-1 and TRBJ1-1; the D gene is possibly TRBD1 (6 bases). Per the germline V gene, CDR1 is SGHRS and CDR2 is YFSETQ. The CDR3 is 13 amino acids. Trimming removed 7 bases from V and 4 bases from J, with 14 bases in between. CDR3 amino acids: CASSGAFVTEAFF. The CDR3 region has the DNA TGCGCCAGCTCGGGGGCCTTCGTCACTGAAGCTTTCTTT.

J is TRBJ1-2 and V is TRBV7-3; 9 bases align to TRBD1. V shed 5 bases and J 0 bases; nucleotides not matched to a gene: 4. The germline V gene has CDR1 SGHTA and CDR2 FQGTGA. The CDR3 is 15 residues long. In nucleotides, the CDR3 is TGTGCCAGCAGCCTGGACAGGGGCACTAACTATGGCTACACCTTC. Protein sequence: CASSLDRGTNYGYTF. Combining the CDR3 with reference TRBV7-3 and TRBJ1-2 gives the whole variable domain GAGVSQTPSNKVTEKGKYVELRCDPISGHTALYWYRQSLGQGPEFLIYFQGTGAADDSGLPNDRFFAVRPEGSVSTLKIQRTERGDSAVYLCASSLDRGTNYGYTFGSGTRLTVV.

The chain couples TRBV6-4 to TRBJ1-6; possible D gene TRBD1, 5 bases. The length of the CDR3 is 16 residues. V was trimmed by 10 bases and J by 9 bases, leaving 25 bases between them. CDR1 is MRHNA and CDR2 is SNTAGT in the germline V gene. The CDR3 loop reads CATGVRQGVLGSPLHF. The CDR3 DNA reads as TGTGCCACCGGGGTTCGGCAGGGCGTACTAGGTTCACCCCTCCACTTT.

Written as DNA, the CDR3 is TGCAGCCACCAAGCCCAGACAGGGAATGGCTACACCTTC. This codes for CSHQAQTGNGYTF. This chain connects TRBV29-1 to TRBJ1-2, with 7 bases identical to TRBD1. Germline values: CDR1 SQVTM, CDR2 ANQGSEA. The CDR3 sequence is 13 residues long. With 8 bases clipped from V and 6 bases from J, the junction kept 12 bases outside the gene matches. The full variable domain, its missing parts supplied by reference TRBV29-1 and TRBJ1-2, is SAVISQKPSRDICQRGTSLTIQCQVDSQVTMMFWYRQQPGQSLTLIATANQGSEATYESGFVIDKFPISRPNLTFSTLTVSNMSPEDSSIYLCSHQAQTGNGYTFGSGTRLTVV.